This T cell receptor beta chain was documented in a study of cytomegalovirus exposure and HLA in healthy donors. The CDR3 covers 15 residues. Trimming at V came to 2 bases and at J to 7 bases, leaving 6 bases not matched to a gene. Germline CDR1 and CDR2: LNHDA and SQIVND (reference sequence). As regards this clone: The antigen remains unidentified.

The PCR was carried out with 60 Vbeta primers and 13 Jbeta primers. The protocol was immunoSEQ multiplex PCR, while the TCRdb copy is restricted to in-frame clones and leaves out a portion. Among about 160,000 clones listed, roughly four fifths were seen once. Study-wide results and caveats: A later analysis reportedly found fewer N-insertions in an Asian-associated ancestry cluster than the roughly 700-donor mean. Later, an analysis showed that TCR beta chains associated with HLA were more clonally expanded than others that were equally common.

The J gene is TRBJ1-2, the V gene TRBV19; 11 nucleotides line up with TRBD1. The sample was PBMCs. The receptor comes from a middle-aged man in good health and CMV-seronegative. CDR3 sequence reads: CASSILGQGVGGYTF. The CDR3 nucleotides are TGTGCCAGTAGTATACTGGGACAGGGGGTAGGTGGCTACACCTTC.